This entry features one T cell receptor beta chain sequence. In germline, CDR1 is KGHSH, CDR2 LQKENI. The CDR3 is 17 residues long. V lost 6 bases to trimming and J lost 0 bases, with 17 bases between them. Generated by immunoSEQ multiplex PCR, the TCRdb table keeps only in-frame clones and is missing some. The repertoire holds roughly 560,000 clones, with around 82% as singletons. The data were taken from a study of shared T cell receptors in the human thymus. These same records also appear under a second study, on human thymus T cells. That report adds: Finnish infants who were healthy and having corrective surgery for congenital heart defects made up the donors. The study used thymus tissue resected during corrective heart surgery. Thymic and blood repertoires appeared to display a bias in their usage of V and J genes. Overlap was high between thymic repertoires from unrelated individuals, as reported in related research.

The chain joins TRBV18 to TRBJ2-2; weak D call: TRBD1 (6 bases). The receptor was derived from a boy less than two years old with a congenital heart defect. Sequencing was done on a sample of thymocytes. The CDR3 nucleotides are TGTGCCAGCTCTAATTCCTCAGGGGATGCGAACACCGGGGAGCTGTTTTTT. This codes for CASSNSSGDANTGELFF.